This T cell receptor beta chain was captured in a study of T cell responses to AZD1222 COVID-19 vaccine. This CDR3 comprises 11 residues. The V end was cut by 3 bases, the J end by 6 bases, with 3 bases between. CDR1 and CDR2 (germline): GTSNPN, SVGIG (reference sequence). General study results and limits: The donors showed a predominance of white British ancestry and of females, with possible underestimation of clonal diversity. Spike-specific TCR breadth and depth both grew after two AZD1222 doses.

The assay was immunoSEQ multiplex PCR, and TCRdb's table has in-frame clones only and misses some. The sample carries nearly 110,000 clones, approximately 90% recorded once. Worth noting for this clone: Antigen: not known.

The source of this sequence is an adult in good health. The rearrangement links TRBV30 to TRBJ1-6; D is undetermined. Here the sequenced sample was peripheral blood, taken on day 0 of AZD1222 vaccination. The CDR3 reads CAWRGNSPLHF. The CDR3 bases are TGTGCCTGGAGAGGTAATTCACCCCTCCACTTT.